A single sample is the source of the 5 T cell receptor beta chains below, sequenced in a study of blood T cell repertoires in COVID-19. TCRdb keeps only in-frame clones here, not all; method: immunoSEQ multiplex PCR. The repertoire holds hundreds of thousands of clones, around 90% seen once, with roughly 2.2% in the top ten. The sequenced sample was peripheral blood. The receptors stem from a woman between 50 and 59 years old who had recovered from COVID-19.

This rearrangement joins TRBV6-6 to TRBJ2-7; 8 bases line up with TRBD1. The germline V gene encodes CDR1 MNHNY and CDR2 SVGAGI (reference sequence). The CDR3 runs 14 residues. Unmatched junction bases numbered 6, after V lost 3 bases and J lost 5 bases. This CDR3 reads CASSYRQGAHEQYF. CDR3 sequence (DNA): TGTGCCAGCAGTTATAGGCAGGGGGCCCACGAGCAGTACTTC.

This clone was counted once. CDR3 coding DNA: TGTGCCTGGGAGGCAGGGGGTACGCAGTATTTT. It specifies CAWEAGGTQYF. The V gene is TRBV30, the J gene TRBJ2-3; 7 nucleotides align to TRBD1. The CDR3 spans 11 residues. Trimming at V came to 5 bases and at J to 8 bases, leaving 4 bases not matched to a gene. Germline V CDR1 and CDR2: GTSNPN, SVGIG (reference sequence). The whole variable domain, remainder taken from reference TRBV30 and TRBJ2-3, is SQTIHQWPATLVQPVGSPLSLECTVEGTSNPNLYWYRQAAGRGLQLLFYSVGIGQISSEVPQNLSASRPQDRQFILSSKKLLLSDSGFYLCAWEAGGTQYFGPGTRLTVL.

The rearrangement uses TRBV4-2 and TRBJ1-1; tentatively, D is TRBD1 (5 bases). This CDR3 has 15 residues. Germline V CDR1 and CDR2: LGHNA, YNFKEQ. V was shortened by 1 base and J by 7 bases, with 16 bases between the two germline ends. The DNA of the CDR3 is TGTGCCAGCAGCCAAGTGAGGCCCACGGGGGGTGAAGCTTTCTTT. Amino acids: CASSQVRPTGGEAFF.

The CDR3 sequence is CASSYKFEAFF. CDR3 nucleotide sequence: TGTGCCAGCAGCTACAAGTTTGAAGCTTTCTTT. V gene TRBV7-3 combines with J gene TRBJ1-1, with D uncertain. CDR1 SGHTA and CDR2 FQGTGA come from the germline V gene. The CDR3 sequence is 11 residues long. V dropped 4 bases and J dropped 7 bases, with 7 bases sitting between them. The variable domain in full, with the rest retrieved from reference TRBV7-3 and TRBJ1-1, is GAGVSQTPSNKVTEKGKYVELRCDPISGHTALYWYRQSLGQGPEFLIYFQGTGAADDSGLPNDRFFAVRPEGSVSTLKIQRTERGDSAVYLCASSYKFEAFFGQGTRLTVV.

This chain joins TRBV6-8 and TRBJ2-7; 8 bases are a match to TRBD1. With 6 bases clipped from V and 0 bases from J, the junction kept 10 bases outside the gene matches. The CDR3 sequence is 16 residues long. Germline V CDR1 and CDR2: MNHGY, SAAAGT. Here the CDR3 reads CASSHSKDRASYEQYF. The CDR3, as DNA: TGTGCCAGCAGCCACTCCAAGGACAGGGCCTCCTACGAGCAGTACTTC.